This T cell receptor (beta chain) was identified in a study of blood T cells in healthy people across ages. General study findings and limits: Diversity of TCR beta correlated strongly with naive T cell percentage.

This clonotype was seen at least ten times. Its specificity is not known. Relative to the germline gene, one junction end is altered; a read error may explain this. A sample-barcoded 5' primer and a J-beta primer mix were used in a second PCR of about 7 to 11 cycles. Each cDNA molecule carried a tag from a template-switch adaptor that contained 12 random nucleotides. MiXCR was run by TCRdb on the 5' RACE reads, yielding one entry per CDR3 protein. The table shows some 930,000 distinct CDR3 sequences, with almost 30% occurring only once. A further study also used this sample, focusing on T cells of mothers and their children. That source adds: A second PCR was performed with the M1S primer. This primer added sample barcodes and 2-4 random nucleotides.

The source of this sequence is a woman aged 40 to 50 in good health. Sequencing was performed on blood.

The CDR3 nucleotides read TGCGCCAGCAGCCGAGCGAACTATGGCTACACCTTC. It translates to CASSRANYGYTF. V and J are TRBV12-3 or TRBV12-4 and TRBJ1-2; no definite D call. The length of the CDR3 is 12 residues.